This is a list of T cell receptor beta chains from one sample in a study of cytomegalovirus exposure and HLA in healthy donors. Method: immunoSEQ multiplex PCR; TCRdb's copy keeps in-frame clones and lacks some. The sample lists fewer than 110,000 clones; roughly 79% were seen once. Sequencing used PBMCs. All receptors come from a man aged 45 to 65 in good health and CMV-seropositive. CDR3s include the opening cysteine and the closing phenylalanine or tryptophan. The D gene is left open where the match is weak. For some rows the clone size is stated as once, few or many, or as a class when expanded; others skip it.

>NA|TRBV27|once|TRBJ2-5
TGTGCCAGCAGTTTATCCGCTAGCACACAAGAGACCCAGTACTTC
CASSLSASTQETQYF
>NA|TRBV19|medium-sized|TRBJ2-7
TGTGCCAGTAGTGAGCGACGGACCTACGAGCAGTACTTC
CASSERRTYEQYF
>NA|TRBV5-1|NA|TRBJ2-5
TGCGCCAGCAGCTTGCTTGAGGAGACCCAGTACTTC
CASSLLEETQYF
>NA|TRBV15|NA|TRBJ1-3
TGCGCCACCAGCAGAGGATCACAGGGATATGGAAACACCATATATTTT
CATSRGSQGYGNTIYF
>NA|TRBV12-2|NA|TRBJ1-5
TGTGCAAGTCGCTTTGGAGACCCGGGACAGGGCAGACAGCCCCAGCATTTT
CASRFGDPGQGRQPQHF
>NA|TRBV7-9|NA|TRBJ1-3
TGTGCCAGGGGAGATGGGTCGAGCTCTGGAAACACCATATATTTT
CARGDGSSSGNTIYF
>TRBD2|TRBV4-3|NA|TRBJ2-7
TGCGCCAGCAGCCAAGATCTGGGCGGGAGAAACGAGCAGTACTTC
CASSQDLGGRNEQYF
>NA|TRBV19|NA|TRBJ1-1
TGTGCCAGTAGTATTCGGGGAGCTGAAGCTTTCTTT
CASSIRGAEAFF
>NA|TRBV27|NA|TRBJ2-7
TGTGCCAGCAGTTCGCGCGGGACAGCCTCCTACGAGCAGTACTTC
CASSSRGTASYEQYF
>NA|TRBV6-1|NA|TRBJ1-6
NA
CASAVGRGSSIHF
>TRBD2|TRBV2|NA|TRBJ2-3
TGTGCCAGCACCCAGACTAGCGGGGGGGGCACGCAGTATTTT
CASTQTSGGGTQYF